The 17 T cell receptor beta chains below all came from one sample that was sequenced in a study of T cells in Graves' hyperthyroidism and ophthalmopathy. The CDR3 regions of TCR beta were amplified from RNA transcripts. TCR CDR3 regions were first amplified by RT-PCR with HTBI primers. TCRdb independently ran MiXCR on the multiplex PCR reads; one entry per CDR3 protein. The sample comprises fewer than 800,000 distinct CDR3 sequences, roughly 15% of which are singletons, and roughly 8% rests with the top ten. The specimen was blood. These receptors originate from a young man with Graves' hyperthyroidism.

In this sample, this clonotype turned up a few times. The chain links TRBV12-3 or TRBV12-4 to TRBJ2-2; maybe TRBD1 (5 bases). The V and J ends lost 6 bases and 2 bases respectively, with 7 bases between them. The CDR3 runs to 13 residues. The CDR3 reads CASRTVNTGELFF. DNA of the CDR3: TGTGCCAGCAGGACAGTTAACACCGGGGAGCTGTTTTTT.

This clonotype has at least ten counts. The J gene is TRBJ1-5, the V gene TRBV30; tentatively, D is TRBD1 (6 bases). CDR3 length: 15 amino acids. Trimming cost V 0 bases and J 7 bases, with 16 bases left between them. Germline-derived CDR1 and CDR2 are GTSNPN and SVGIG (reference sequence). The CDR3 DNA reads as TGTGCCTGGAGTGTCGAGGGGGGGCTAAAACAGCCCCAGCATTTT. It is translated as CAWSVEGGLKQPQHF.

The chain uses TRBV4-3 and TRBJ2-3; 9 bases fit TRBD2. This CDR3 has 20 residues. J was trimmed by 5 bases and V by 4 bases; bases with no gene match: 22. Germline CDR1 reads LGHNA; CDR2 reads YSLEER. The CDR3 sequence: CASSPGVLVAGEMDEDTQYF. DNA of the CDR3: TGCGCCAGCAGCCCCGGGGTGTTGGTAGCGGGAGAAATGGATGAAGATACGCAGTATTTT.

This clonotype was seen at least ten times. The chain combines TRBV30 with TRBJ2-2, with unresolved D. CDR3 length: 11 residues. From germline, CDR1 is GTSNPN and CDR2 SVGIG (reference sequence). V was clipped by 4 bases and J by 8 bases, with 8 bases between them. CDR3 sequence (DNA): TGTGCCTGGACGGGTTTAGGGGAGCTGTTTTTT. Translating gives CAWTGLGELFF.

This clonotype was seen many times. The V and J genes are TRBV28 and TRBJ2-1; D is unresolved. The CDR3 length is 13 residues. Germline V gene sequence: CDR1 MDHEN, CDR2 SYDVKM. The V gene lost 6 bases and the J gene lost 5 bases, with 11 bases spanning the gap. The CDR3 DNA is TGTGCCAGCAGCCCTCGTTCGGACAATGAGCAGTTCTTC. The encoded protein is CASSPRSDNEQFF.

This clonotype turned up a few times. CDR3 protein: CASSEYASGRVDTQYF. The CDR3 DNA follows: TGTGCCAGCAGTGAATATGCTAGCGGGAGGGTAGATACGCAGTATTTT. The rearrangement links TRBV6-1 to TRBJ2-3; 12 bases map to TRBD2. The germline V gene has CDR1 MNHNS and CDR2 SASEGT. The CDR3 has 16 residues. V lost 2 bases and J lost 5; bases outside the gene matches: 5.

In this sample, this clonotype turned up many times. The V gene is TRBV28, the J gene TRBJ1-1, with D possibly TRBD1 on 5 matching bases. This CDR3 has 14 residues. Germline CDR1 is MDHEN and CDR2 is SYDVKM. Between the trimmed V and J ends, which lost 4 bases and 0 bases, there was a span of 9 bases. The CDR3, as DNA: TGTGCCAGCAGTTCGGCGGACATGAACACTGAAGCTTTCTTT. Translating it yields CASSSADMNTEAFF.

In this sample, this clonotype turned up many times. CDR3 in DNA: TGTGCCAGCAGCCGAGAGAGACTAGCGGGAGTGGGAGAGCAGTTCTTC. Protein: CASSRERLAGVGEQFF. This chain links TRBV7-2 with TRBJ2-1; 12 nucleotides agree with TRBD2. The germline V gene encodes CDR1 SGHTA and CDR2 FQGNSA. The V segment lost 5 bases and the J segment 10 bases; nucleotides outside the gene matches: 12. The CDR3 spans 16 residues.

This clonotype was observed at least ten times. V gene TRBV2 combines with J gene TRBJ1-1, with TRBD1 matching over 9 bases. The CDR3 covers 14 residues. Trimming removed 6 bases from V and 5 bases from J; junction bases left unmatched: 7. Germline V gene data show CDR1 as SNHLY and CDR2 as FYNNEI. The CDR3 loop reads CASSAGQGITEAFF. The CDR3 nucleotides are TGTGCCAGCAGCGCTGGACAGGGGATAACTGAAGCTTTCTTT.

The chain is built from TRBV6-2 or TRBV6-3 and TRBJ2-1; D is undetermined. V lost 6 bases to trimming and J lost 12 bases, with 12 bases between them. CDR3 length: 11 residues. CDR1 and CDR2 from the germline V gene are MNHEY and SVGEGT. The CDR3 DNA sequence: TGTGCCAGCAGCCCCCCCGGTGGGCAGTTCTTC. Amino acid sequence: CASSPPGGQFF.

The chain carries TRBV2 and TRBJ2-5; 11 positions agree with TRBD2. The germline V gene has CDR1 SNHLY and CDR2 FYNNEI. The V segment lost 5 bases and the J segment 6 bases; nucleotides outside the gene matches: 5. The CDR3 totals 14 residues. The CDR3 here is CASSKLAGVKTQYF. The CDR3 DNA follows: TGTGCCAGCAGTAAACTAGCGGGAGTAAAGACCCAGTACTTC.

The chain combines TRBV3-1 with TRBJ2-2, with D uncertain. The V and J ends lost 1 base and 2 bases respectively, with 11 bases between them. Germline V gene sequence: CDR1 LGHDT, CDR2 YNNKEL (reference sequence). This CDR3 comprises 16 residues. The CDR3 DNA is TGTGCCAGCAGCCAAGGATACCTGGAAAACACCGGGGAGCTGTTTTTT. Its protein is CASSQGYLENTGELFF. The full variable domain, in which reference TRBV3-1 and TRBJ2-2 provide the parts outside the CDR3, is DTAVSQTPKYLVTQMGNDKSIKCEQNLGHDTMYWYKQDSKKFLKIMFSYNNKELIINETVPNRFSPKSPDKAHLNLHINSLELGDSAVYFCASSQGYLENTGELFFGEGSRLTVL.

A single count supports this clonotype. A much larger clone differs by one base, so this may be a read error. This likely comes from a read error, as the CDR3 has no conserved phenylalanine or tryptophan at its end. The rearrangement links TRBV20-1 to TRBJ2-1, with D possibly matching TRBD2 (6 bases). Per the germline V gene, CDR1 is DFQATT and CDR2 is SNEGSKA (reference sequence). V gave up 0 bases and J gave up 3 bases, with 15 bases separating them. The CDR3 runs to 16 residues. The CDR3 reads CSARDTGEAHYNEQFS. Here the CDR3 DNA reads TGCAGTGCTAGAGATACGGGGGAGGCGCACTACAATGAGCAGTTCTCC.

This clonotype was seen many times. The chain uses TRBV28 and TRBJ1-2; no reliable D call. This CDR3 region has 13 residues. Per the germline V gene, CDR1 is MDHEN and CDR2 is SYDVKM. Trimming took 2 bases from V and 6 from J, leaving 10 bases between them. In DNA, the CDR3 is TGTGCCAGCAGTTTAATCGGCCAGGATGGCTACACCTTC. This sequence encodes CASSLIGQDGYTF.

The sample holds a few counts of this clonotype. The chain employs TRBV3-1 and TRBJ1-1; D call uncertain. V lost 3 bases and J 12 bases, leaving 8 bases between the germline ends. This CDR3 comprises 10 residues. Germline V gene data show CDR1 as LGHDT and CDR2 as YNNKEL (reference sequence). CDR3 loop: CASSQHETFF. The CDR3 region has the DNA TGTGCCAGCAGCCAGCATGAGACTTTCTTT.

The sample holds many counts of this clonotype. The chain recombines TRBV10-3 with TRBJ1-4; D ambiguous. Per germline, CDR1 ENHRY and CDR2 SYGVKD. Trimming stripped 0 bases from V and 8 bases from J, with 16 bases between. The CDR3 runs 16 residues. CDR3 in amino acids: CAISESAGRQQEKLFF. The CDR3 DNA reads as TGTGCCATCAGTGAGTCAGCGGGTCGCCAACAGGAAAAACTGTTTTTT.

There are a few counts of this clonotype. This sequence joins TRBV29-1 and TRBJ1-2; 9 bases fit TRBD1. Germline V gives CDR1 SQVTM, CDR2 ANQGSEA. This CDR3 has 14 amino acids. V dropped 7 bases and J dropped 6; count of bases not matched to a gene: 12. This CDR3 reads CSADRTGGANGYTF. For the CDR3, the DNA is TGCAGCGCAGACCGAACAGGGGGCGCGAATGGCTACACCTTC.